A single sample gave rise to the 3 T cell receptor beta chains below, sequenced in a study of shared clonotypes between healthy human individuals. TCRdb's copy holds only in-frame clones and misses some; the assay was immunoSEQ multiplex PCR. The data contain fewer than 650,000 clones, about 82% of them singletons. The sequenced sample consisted of PBMCs. The receptors shown here come from a woman between 40 and 50 years old in good health. Some clones in this sample may be carry-over from other donors' samples.

V and J are TRBV6-5 and TRBJ2-7; 7 bases are a match to TRBD2. The V gene's germline CDR1 is MNHEY and CDR2 SVGAGI. The CDR3 covers 16 residues. J lost 3 bases, V lost 4 bases, and 12 bases had no gene match. The CDR3 DNA sequence: TGTGCCAGCAGTTCCGACCGATGGGAGGGGAGCTACGAGCAGTACTTC. Amino acids: CASSSDRWEGSYEQYF.

The chain carries TRBV27 and TRBJ2-5; no clear D gene. The germline V and J ends were trimmed by 7 bases and 2 bases, with 5 bases remaining between them. This CDR3 is 11 amino acids long. Germline CDR1 is MNHEY and CDR2 is SMNVEV (reference sequence). As DNA, the CDR3 is TGTGCCAGCACCCCACAAGAGACCCAGTACTTC. Its protein product is CASTPQETQYF.

This chain joins TRBV19 and TRBJ2-5; D gene uncertain. V dropped 5 bases and J dropped 4 bases, with 11 bases sitting between them. The CDR3 contains 13 residues. Germline V lookup: CDR1 LNHDA, CDR2 SQIVND (reference sequence). The CDR3 sequence: CASSARKRETQYF. The CDR3 coding sequence is TGTGCCAGTAGTGCCAGGAAGAGAGAGACCCAGTACTTC.